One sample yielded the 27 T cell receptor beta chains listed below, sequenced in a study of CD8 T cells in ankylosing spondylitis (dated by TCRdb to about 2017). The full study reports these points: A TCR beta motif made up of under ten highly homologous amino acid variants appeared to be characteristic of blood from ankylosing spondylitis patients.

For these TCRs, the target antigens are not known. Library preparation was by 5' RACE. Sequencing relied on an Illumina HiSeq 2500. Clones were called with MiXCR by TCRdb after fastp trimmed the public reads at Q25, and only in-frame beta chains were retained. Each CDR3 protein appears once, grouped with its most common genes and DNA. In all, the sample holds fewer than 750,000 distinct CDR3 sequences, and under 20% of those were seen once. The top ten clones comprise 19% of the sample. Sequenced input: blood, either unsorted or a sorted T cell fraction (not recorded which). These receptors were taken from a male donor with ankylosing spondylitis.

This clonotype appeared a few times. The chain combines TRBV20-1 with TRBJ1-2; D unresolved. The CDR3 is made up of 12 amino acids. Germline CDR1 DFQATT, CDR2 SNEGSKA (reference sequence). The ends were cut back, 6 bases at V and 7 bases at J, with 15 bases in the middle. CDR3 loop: CSAGEGLGGYTF. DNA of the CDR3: TGCAGTGCCGGGGAGGGTCTTGGTGGCTACACCTTC.

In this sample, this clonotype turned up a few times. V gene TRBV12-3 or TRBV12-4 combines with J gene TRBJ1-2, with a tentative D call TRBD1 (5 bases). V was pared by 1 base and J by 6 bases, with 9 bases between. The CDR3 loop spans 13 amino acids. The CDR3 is CASSLGRAHGYTF. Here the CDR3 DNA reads TGTGCCAGCAGTTTAGGCAGGGCTCATGGCTACACCTTC.

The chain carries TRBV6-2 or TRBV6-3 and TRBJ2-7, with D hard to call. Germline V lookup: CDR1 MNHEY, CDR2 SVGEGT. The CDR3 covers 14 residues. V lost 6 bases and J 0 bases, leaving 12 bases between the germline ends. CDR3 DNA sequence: TGTGCCAGCAGCCACAGCCCTAGCTCCTACGAGCAGTACTTC. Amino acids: CASSHSPSSYEQYF.

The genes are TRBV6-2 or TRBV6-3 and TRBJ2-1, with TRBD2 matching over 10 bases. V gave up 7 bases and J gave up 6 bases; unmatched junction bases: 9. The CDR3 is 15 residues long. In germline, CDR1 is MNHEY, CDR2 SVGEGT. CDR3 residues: CASTDLAGEGNEQFF. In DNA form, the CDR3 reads TGTGCCAGCACCGATCTAGCGGGGGAGGGCAATGAGCAGTTCTTC.

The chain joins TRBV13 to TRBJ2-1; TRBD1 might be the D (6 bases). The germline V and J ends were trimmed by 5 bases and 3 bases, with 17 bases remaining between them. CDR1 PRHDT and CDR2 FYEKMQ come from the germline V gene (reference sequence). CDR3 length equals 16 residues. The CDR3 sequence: CASSLPDSSIYNEQFF. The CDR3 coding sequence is TGTGCCAGCAGCCTCCCGGACAGTTCGATCTACAATGAGCAGTTCTTC.

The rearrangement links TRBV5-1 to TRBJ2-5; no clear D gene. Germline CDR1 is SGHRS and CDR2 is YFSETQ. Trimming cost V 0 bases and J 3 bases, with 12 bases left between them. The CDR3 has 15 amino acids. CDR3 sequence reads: CASSLVALGEETQYF. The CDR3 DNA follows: TGCGCCAGCAGCTTGGTCGCACTTGGTGAAGAGACCCAGTACTTC.

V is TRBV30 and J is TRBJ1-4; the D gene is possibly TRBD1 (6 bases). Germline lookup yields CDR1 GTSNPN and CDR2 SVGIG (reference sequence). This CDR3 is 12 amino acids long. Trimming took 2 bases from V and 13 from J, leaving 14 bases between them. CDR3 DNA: TGTGCCTGGAGTCCCTCTGGGGACATACTGTTTTTT. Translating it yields CAWSPSGDILFF. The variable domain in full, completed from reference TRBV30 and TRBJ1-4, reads SQTIHQWPATLVQPVGSPLSLECTVEGTSNPNLYWYRQAAGRGLQLLFYSVGIGQISSEVPQNLSASRPQDRQFILSSKKLLLSDSGFYLCAWSPSGDILFFGSGTQLSVL.

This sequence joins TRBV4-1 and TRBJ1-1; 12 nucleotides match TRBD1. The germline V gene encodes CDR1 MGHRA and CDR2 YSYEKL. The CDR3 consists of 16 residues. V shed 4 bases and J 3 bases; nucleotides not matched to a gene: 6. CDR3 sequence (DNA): TGCGCCAGCAGCCTTCGGGACAGGGGGCGCGACACTGAAGCTTTCTTT. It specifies CASSLRDRGRDTEAFF.

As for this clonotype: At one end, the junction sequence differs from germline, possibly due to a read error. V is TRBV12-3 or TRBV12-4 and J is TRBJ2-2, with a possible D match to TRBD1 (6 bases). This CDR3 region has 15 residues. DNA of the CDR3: TGTGTCAGCAGTTTCCAGGGGATGGACACCGGGGAGCTGTTTTTT. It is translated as CVSSFQGMDTGELFF.

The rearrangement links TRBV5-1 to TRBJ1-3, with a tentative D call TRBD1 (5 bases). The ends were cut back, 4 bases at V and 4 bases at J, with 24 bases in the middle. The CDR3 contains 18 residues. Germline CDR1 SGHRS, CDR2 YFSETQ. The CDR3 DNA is TGCGCCAGCAGCCCTGGAAGACAGCCCTCTGGGTCGGGAAACACCATATATTTT. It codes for CASSPGRQPSGSGNTIYF.

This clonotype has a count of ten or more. CDR3 nucleotide sequence: TGCAGCGTTAAAGGGTCACCCCTCCACTTT. This translates into CSVKGSPLHF. The rearrangement uses TRBV29-1 and TRBJ1-6; D is unresolved. V lost 5 bases to trimming and J lost 10 bases, with 6 bases between them. CDR3 size: 10 residues. In germline, CDR1 is SQVTM, CDR2 ANQGSEA.

CDR3: CASSLGVGGHTEAFF. The CDR3 DNA is TGTGCCAGCAGCTTGGGCGTAGGGGGCCATACTGAAGCTTTCTTT. The chain has TRBV5-6 and TRBJ1-1; TRBD1 matches at 7 bases. Trimming at V came to 0 bases and at J to 5 bases, leaving 7 bases not matched to a gene. This CDR3 region has 15 residues. Looked up from germline, CDR1 is SGHDT and CDR2 is YYEEEE.

Here the CDR3 DNA reads TGCAGTGCTAGGCCTACTTCAGGGTATCGGAATCAGCCCCAGCATTTT. Translating it yields CSARPTSGYRNQPQHF. This chain links TRBV20-1 with TRBJ1-5, with D possibly being TRBD1 (5 bases). Germline V CDR1 and CDR2: DFQATT, SNEGSKA (reference sequence). V was clipped by 3 bases and J by 4 bases, with 19 bases between them. The CDR3 is 16 residues long.

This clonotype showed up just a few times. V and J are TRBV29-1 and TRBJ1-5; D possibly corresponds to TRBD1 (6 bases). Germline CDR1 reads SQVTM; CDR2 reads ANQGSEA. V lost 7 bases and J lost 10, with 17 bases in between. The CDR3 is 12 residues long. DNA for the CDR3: TGCAGCGGGGGGGGGGCAGGCGAACCCCAGCATTTT. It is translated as CSGGGAGEPQHF. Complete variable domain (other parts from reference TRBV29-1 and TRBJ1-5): SAVISQKPSRDICQRGTSLTIQCQVDSQVTMMFWYRQQPGQSLTLIATANQGSEATYESGFVIDKFPISRPNLTFSTLTVSNMSPEDSSIYLCSGGGAGEPQHFGDGTRLSIL.

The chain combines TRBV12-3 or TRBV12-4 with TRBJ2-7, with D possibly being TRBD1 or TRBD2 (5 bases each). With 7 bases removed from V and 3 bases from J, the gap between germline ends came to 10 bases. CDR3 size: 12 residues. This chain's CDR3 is CASTNGGYEQYF. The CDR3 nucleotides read TGTGCCAGCACTAATGGGGGCTACGAGCAGTACTTC.

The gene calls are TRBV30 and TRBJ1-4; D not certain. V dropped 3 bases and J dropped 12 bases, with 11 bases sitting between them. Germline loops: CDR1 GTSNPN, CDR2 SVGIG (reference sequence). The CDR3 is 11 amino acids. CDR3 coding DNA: TGTGCCTGGAGCCGACGGCCCCAACTGTTTTTT. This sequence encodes CAWSRRPQLFF.

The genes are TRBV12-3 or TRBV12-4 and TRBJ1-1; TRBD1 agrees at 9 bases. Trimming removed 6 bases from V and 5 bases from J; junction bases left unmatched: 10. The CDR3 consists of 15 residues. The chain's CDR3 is CASSLGTGRGTEAFF. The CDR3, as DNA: TGTGCCAGCAGCTTGGGGACAGGGAGAGGGACTGAAGCTTTCTTT.

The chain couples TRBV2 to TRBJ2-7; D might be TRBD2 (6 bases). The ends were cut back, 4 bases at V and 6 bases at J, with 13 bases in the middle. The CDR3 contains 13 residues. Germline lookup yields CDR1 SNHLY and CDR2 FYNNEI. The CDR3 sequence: CASSGTNQGEQYF. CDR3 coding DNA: TGTGCCAGCAGTGGGACTAACCAGGGCGAGCAGTACTTC.

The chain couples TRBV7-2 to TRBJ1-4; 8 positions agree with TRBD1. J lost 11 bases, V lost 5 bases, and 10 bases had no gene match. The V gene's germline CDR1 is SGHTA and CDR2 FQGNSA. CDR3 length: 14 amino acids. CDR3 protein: CASSPGQDFGKLFF. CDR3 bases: TGTGCCAGCAGCCCGGGACAGGATTTTGGGAAACTGTTTTTT.

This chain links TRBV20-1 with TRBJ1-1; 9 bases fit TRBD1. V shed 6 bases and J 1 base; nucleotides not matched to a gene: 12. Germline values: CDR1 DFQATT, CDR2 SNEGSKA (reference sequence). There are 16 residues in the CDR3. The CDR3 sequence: CSALNSDRGGNTEAFF. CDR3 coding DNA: TGCAGTGCCCTCAACTCGGACAGGGGCGGGAACACTGAAGCTTTCTTT.

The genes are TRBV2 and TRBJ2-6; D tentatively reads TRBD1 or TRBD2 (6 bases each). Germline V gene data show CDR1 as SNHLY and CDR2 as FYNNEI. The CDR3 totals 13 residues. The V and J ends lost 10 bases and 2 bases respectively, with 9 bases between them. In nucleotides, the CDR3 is TGTGCCACGGGGGCAGCTGGGGCCAACGTCCTGACTTTC. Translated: CATGAAGANVLTF. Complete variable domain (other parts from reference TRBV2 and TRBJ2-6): EPEVTQTPSHQVTQMGQEVILRCVPISNHLYFYWYRQILGQKVEFLVSFYNNEISEKSEIFDDQFSVERPDGSNFTLKIRSTKLEDSAMYFCATGAAGANVLTFGAGSRLTVL.

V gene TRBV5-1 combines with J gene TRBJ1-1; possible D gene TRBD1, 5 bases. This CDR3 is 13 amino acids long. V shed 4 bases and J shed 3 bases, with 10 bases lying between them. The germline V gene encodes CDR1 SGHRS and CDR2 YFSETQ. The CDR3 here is CASSAGYYTEAFF. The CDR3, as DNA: TGCGCCAGCAGCGCAGGGTACTACACTGAAGCTTTCTTT.

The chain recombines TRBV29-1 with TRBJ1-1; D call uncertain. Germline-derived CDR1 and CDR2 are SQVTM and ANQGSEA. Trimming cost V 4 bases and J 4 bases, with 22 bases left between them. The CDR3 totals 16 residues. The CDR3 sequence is CSVASGRGPKGTEAFF. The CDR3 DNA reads TGCAGCGTTGCCTCAGGCCGGGGTCCCAAGGGCACTGAAGCTTTCTTT. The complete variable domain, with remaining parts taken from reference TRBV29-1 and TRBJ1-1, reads SAVISQKPSRDICQRGTSLTIQCQVDSQVTMMFWYRQQPGQSLTLIATANQGSEATYESGFVIDKFPISRPNLTFSTLTVSNMSPEDSSIYLCSVASGRGPKGTEAFFGQGTRLTVV.

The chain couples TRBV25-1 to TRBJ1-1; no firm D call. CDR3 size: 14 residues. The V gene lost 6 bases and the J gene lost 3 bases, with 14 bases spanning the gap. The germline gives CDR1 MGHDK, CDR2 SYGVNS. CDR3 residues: CASRGWEGYTEAFF. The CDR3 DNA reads TGTGCCAGCAGGGGGTGGGAGGGATACACTGAAGCTTTCTTT.

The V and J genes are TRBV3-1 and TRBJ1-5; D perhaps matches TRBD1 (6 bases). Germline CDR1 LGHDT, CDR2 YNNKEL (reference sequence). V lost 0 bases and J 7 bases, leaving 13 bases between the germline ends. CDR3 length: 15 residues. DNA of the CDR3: TGTGCCAGCAGCCAAGATCCGGGGGCTTGGCAGCCCCAGCATTTT. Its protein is CASSQDPGAWQPQHF.

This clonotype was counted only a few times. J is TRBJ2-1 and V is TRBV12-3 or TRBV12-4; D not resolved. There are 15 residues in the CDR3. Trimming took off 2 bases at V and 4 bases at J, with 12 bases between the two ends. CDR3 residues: CASSLPGAFYNEQFF. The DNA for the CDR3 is TGTGCCAGCAGTTTACCTGGAGCGTTTTACAATGAGCAGTTCTTC.

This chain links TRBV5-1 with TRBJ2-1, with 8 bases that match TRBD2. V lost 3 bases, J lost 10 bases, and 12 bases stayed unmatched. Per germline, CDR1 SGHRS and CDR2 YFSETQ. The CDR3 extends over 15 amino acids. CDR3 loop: CASSYSGAPLGEQFF. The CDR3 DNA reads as TGCGCCAGCAGCTATAGCGGGGCCCCTTTGGGAGAGCAGTTCTTC. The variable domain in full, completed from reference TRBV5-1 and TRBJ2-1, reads KAGVTQTPRYLIKTRGQQVTLSCSPISGHRSVSWYQQTPGQGLQFLFEYFSETQRNKGNFPGRFSGRQFSNSRSEMNVSTLELGDSALYLCASSYSGAPLGEQFFGPGTRLTVL.